This T cell receptor (beta chain) was obtained from a study of read filtering for tumor transcriptome and immune sequencing. Turning to the study itself: Among patients, roughly 17 were male and around 15 female, aged about 45 to 90 (mean around 66). Whole-transcriptome libraries were prepared after DNase treatment. Findings and caveats of the study: RNA-seq captured clonotypes less deeply and reliably than IR-seq.

Molecular barcoded adaptors covering alpha/delta and beta/gamma chains were used on around 370 ng RNA. TCRdb redid the calling of the reads with MiXCR, one entry per CDR3 protein. The sample shows roughly 93,000 distinct CDR3 sequences, about 22% of them seen only once. Notes on this clonotype: Its antigen is still unknown.

In germline, CDR1 is SGHAT, CDR2 FQNNGV. V was shortened by 2 bases and J by 3 bases, with 13 bases between the two germline ends. The CDR3 is made up of 15 amino acids. At the time of active disease, bone marrow was collected from every patient. Sample: a population of CD138-negative cells sorted from bone marrow. The chain has TRBV11-2 and TRBJ2-5; the D gene is possibly TRBD1 (7 bases). The TCR originated in a donor over 35 with multiple myeloma. The CDR3 protein is CASSLSQGGEETQYF. CDR3 nucleotide sequence: TGTGCCAGCAGCTTATCCCAGGGGGGAGAAGAGACCCAGTACTTC.